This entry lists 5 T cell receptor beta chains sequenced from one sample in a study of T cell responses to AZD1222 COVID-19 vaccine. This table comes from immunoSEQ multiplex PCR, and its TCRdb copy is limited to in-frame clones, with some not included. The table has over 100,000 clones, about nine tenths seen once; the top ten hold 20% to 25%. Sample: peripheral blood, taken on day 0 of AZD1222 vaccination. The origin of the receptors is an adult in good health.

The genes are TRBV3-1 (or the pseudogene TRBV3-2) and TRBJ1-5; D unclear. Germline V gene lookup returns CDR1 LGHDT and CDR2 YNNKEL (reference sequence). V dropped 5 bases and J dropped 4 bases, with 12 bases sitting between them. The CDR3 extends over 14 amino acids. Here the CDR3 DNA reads TGTGCCAGCAGCGACCGGGTATGGAATCAGCCCCAGCATTTT. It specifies CASSDRVWNQPQHF.

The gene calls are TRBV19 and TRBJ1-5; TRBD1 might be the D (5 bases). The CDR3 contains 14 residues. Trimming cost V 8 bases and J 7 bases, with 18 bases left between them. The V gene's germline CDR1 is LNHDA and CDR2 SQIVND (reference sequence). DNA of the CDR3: TGTGCCAGTCAACCTACAGGTAGTGACCAGCCCCAGCATTTT. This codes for CASQPTGSDQPQHF.

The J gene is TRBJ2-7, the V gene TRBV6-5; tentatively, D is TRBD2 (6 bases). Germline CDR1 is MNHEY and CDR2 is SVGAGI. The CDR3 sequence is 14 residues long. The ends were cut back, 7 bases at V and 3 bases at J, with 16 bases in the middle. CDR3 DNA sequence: TGTGCCAGCACGTGGTTCTGGGGGGACTACGAGCAGTACTTC. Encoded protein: CASTWFWGDYEQYF.

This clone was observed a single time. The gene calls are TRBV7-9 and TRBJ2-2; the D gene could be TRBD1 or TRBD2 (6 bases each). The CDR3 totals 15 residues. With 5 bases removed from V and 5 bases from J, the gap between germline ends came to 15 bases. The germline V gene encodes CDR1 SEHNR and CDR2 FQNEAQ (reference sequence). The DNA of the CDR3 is TGTGCCAGCAGCGGCAACAAAGGGGGGACCGGGGAGCTGTTTTTT. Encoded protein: CASSGNKGGTGELFF.

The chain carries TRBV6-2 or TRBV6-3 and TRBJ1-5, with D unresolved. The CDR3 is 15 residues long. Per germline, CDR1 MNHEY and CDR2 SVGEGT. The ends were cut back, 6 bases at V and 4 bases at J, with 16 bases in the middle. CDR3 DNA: TGTGCCAGCAGCCCAAGTAGAGGACCTAATCAGCCCCAGCATTTT. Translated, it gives CASSPSRGPNQPQHF.